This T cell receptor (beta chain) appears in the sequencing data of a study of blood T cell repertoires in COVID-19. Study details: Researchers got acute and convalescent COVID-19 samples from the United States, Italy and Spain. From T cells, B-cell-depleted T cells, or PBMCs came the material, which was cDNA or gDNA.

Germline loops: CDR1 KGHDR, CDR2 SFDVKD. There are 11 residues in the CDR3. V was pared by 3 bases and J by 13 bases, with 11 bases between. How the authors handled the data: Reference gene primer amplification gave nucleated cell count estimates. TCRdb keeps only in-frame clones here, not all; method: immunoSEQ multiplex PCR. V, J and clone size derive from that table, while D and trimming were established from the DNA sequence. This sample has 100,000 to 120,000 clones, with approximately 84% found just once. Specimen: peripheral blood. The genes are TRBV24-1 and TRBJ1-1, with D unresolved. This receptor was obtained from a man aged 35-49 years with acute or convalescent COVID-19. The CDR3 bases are TGTGCCACCAGTGATGGCCATGAGGATTTCTTT. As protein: CATSDGHEDFF.